The clone carrying this T cell receptor (beta chain) was recorded once. Per germline, CDR1 MNHEY and CDR2 SVGAGI. Unmatched junction bases numbered 8, after V lost 6 bases and J lost 1 base. CDR3 length: 15 amino acids. The data are from a study of blood T cell repertoires in COVID-19. On the study more broadly: Acute and convalescent COVID-19 samples came from the United States, Italy and Spain.

Original methodology: Reference gene primer amplification gave nucleated cell count estimates. Assay used: immunoSEQ multiplex PCR; TCRdb lists only in-frame clones, some missing. For V, J and clone size, that table is used; D and trimming come from the DNA. The data contain about 220,000 clones, approximately 79% of them singletons. This clonotype originated in a human donor in a cohort sampled during active COVID-19. Source material: peripheral blood. The chain has TRBV6-5 and TRBJ1-1; the match to TRBD1 covers 7 bases. CDR3 loop: CASRGWGQPNTEAFF. The CDR3 DNA reads TGTGCCAGCAGGGGGTGGGGACAGCCGAACACTGAAGCTTTCTTT.